The sequence of this T cell receptor beta chain was determined in a study of control samples from healthy donors and cancer patients. Sequencing used immunoSEQ multiplex PCR; TCRdb keeps in-frame clones, though not all of them. The table has about 120,000 clones, around nine tenths seen once. This CDR3 has 16 amino acids. CDR1 and CDR2 from the germline V gene are SGHRS and YFSETQ. V shed 4 bases and J 6 bases; nucleotides not matched to a gene: 11. The source of this sequence is a man aged 30-40 years in good health. This sequence joins TRBV5-1 and TRBJ2-1, with 9 bases identical to TRBD1. Sequenced: blood. The CDR3 reads CASSLFRDRVGNEQFF. The CDR3 DNA reads as TGCGCCAGCAGCCTCTTCCGGGACAGGGTGGGCAATGAGCAGTTCTTC.